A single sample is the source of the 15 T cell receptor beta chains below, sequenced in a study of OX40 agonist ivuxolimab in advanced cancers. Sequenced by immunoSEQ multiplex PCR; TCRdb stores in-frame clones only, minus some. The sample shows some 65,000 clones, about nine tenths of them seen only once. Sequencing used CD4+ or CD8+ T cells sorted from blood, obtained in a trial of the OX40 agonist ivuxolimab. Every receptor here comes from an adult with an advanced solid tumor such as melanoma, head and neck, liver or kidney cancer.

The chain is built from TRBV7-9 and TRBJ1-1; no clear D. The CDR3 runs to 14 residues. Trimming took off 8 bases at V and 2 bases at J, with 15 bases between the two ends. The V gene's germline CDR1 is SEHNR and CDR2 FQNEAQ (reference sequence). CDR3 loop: CASSASGVNTEAFF. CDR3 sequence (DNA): TGTGCCAGCTCTGCGAGCGGGGTTAACACTGAAGCTTTCTTT.

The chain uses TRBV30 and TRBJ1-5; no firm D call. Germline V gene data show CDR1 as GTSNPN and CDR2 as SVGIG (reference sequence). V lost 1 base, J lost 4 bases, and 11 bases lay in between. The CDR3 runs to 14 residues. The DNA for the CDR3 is TGTGCCTGGAGTGAAAAACAGAAAAATCAGCCCCAGCATTTT. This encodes CAWSEKQKNQPQHF.

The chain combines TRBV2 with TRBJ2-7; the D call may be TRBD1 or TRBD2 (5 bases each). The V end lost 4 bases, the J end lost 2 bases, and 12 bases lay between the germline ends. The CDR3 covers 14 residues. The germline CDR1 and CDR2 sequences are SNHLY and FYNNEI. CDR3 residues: CASSVYRDPYEQYF. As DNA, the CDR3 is TGTGCCAGCAGTGTGTATCGGGACCCCTACGAGCAGTACTTC.

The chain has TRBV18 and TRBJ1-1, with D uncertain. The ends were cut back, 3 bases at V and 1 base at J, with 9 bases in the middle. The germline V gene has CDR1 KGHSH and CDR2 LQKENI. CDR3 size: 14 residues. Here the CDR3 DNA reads TGTGCCAGCTCACCCCCAAACGGGAACACTGAAGCTTTCTTT. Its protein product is CASSPPNGNTEAFF.

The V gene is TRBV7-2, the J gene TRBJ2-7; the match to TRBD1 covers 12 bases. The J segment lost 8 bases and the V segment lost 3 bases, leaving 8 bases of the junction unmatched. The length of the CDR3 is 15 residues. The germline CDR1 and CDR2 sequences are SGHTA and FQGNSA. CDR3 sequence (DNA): TGTGCCAGCAGCTTTTCCGGGACAGGGGGCGGGCAGCAGTACTTC. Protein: CASSFSGTGGGQQYF.

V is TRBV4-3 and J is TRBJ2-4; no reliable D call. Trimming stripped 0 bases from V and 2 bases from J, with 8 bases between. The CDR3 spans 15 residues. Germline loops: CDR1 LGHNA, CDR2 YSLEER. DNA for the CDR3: TGCGCCAGCAGCCAAGATCTAGGGCCCAAAAACATTCAGTACTTC. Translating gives CASSQDLGPKNIQYF.

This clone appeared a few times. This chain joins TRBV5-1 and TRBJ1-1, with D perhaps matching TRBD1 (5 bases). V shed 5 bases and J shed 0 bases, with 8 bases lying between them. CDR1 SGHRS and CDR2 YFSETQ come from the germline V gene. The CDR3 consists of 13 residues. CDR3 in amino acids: CASRTGLNTEAFF. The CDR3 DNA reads TGCGCCAGCAGAACAGGATTGAACACTGAAGCTTTCTTT.

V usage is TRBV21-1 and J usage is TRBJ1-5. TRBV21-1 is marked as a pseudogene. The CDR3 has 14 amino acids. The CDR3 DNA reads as TGTGCCAGCAGCAAAGCACCGGGGAATCAGCCCCAGCATTTT. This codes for CASSKAPGNQPQHF.

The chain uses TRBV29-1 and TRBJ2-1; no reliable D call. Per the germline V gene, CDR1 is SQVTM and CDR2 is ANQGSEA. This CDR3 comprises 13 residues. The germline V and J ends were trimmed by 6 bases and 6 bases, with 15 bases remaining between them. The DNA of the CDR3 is TGCAGCGTCGCGCCAAGCAGCGTCAATGAGCAGTTCTTC. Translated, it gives CSVAPSSVNEQFF.

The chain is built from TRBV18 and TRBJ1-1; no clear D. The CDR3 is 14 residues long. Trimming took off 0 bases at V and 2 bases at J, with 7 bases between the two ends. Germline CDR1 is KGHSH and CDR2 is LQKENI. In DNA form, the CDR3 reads TGTGCCAGCTCACCACCGAACAGAAACACTGAAGCTTTCTTT. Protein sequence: CASSPPNRNTEAFF.

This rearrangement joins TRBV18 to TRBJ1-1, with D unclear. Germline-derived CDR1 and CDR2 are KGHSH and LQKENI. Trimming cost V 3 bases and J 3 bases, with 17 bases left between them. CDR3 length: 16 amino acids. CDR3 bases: TGTGCCAGCTCACCCGAGCCTTGGACGGCGTACACTGAAGCTTTCTTT. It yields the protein CASSPEPWTAYTEAFF.

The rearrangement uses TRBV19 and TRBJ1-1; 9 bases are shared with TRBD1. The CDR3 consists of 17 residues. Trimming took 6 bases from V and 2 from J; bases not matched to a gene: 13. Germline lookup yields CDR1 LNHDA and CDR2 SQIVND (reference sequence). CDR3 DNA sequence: TGTGCCAGTAGCAGCCCCTCGACAGGGGGATCTAACACTGAAGCTTTCTTT. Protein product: CASSSPSTGGSNTEAFF.

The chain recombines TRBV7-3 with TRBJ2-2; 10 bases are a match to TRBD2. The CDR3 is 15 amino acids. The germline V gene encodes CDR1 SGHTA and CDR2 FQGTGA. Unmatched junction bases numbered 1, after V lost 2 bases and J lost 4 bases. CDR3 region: CASSLGLAATGELFF. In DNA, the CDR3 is TGTGCCAGCAGCTTAGGACTAGCGGCCACCGGGGAGCTGTTTTTT.

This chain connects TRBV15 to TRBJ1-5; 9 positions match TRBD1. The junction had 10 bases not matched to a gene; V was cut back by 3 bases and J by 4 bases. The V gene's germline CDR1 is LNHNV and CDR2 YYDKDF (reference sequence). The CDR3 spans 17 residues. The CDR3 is CATSSSDRGYRNQPQHF. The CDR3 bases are TGTGCCACCAGCAGTTCGGACAGGGGCTATCGGAATCAGCCCCAGCATTTT.

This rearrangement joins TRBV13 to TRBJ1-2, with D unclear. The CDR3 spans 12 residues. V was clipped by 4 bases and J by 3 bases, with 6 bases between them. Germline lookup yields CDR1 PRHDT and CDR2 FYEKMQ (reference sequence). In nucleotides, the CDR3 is TGTGCCAGCAGCTCCTCATACTATGGCTACACCTTC. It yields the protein CASSSSYYGYTF. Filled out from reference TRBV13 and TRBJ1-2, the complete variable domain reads AAGVIQSPRHLIKEKRETATLKCYPIPRHDTVYWYQQGPGQDPQFLISFYEKMQSDKGSIPDRFSAQQFSDYHSELNMSSLELGDSALYFCASSSSYYGYTFGSGTRLTVV.